This T cell receptor beta chain was observed in a study of regulatory T cells in long-lasting Graves disease. Relying on iRepertoire HTBI primers and Arm-PCR of CDR3 regions, the team built TCR beta libraries. A single record per CDR3 protein comes from TCRdb applying MiXCR to the multiplex PCR reads. The data contain 350,000 to 500,000 distinct CDR3 sequences, around 17% of them singletons. Time point specified: newly diagnosed GD, antithyroid drugs for less than 3 months. The TCR library was prepared using RNA isolated from PBMCs. CDR1 is PRHDT, CDR2 FYEKMQ, per germline (reference sequence). V lost 4 bases and J lost 4, with 8 bases in between. The CDR3 extends over 13 amino acids. This sample also appeared in a second study, on T cells in Graves' hyperthyroidism and ophthalmopathy. Per that study: First-round RT-PCR of the TCR CDR3 relied on the HTBI primer set.

The chain has TRBV13 and TRBJ2-1; perhaps TRBD2 as D (5 bases). The clonotype comes from a woman between 18 and 29 years old with Graves disease. This specimen was peripheral blood mononuclear cells (PBMCs), taken at new diagnosis, from a patient treated with antithyroid drugs. DNA for the CDR3: TGTGCCAGCAGCTCACTAGAATACAATGAGCAGTTCTTC. Translation: CASSSLEYNEQFF.